This note documents a single TCR beta chain sequence. This clone's antigen is unknown. Germline is not matched at one junction end, which may reflect a read error. Whole blood was collected in K2EDTA tubes by collaborating institutions according to the institutions' own protocols. For TCRbeta analysis, collaborators shipped samples in one of three forms: frozen whole blood, isolated PBMCs, or DNA extracted from either of those sample types. This sample is drawn from a study of blood T cell repertoires in COVID-19 (TCRdb year 2020). Study-level background: The collaborator samples originated in the United States, Italy and Spain and spanned the acute and convalescent phases of COVID-19. The material from the prospective study consisted of cDNA or gDNA derived from T cells, B-cell-depleted T cells, or PBMCs. Subjects who had been exposed to COVID-19, were actively infected with it, or had recovered from it provided the deeply sampled blood TCRbeta repertoires that made up the dataset. The repertoires were released in a freely available public database intended as a resource for research on the immune response to SARS-CoV-2. Samples were obtained from the ongoing ImmuneRACE study (first 160 participants) and from 1,200 or so subjects provided by 6 global collaborators. The sample metadata nearly always contained a de-identified subject ID, COVID-19 status, age in years and sex. Where available, HLA class I and class II types were obtained from metadata supplied by the sample provider rather than from assay-based typing.

Beyond this particular receptor, the publication reports: Clinical and demographic metadata were provided uncurated, with the amount varying by source and participant.

Looking up the germline V gene (reference sequence) yields CDR1 SSHAT and CDR2 FNYEAQ. Spanning cysteine to phenylalanine, the CDR3 consists of 16 amino acids. Just the 48-base CDR3 DNA is kept, in frame starting at base 1. TCRbeta CDR3 regions were amplified from genomic DNA by means of the immunoSEQ Assay, a bias-controlled multiplex PCR. The authors processed their data as follows. Within the assay, amplification of reference gene primers was used to estimate how many nucleated cells each sample contained. Sequence reads were collapsed and filtered to measure the absolute abundance of every unique TCRbeta CDR3 rearrangement. Productive Simpson clonality was computed per sample as the square root of Simpson's diversity index over productive rearrangements. The table was pulled from immuneACCESS by TCRdb, which kept in-frame rearrangements only. Such tables lose some clones; where checked, under half of the loss comes from unresolved V genes, and the rest has no known cause. The V and J calls and the clone size are those of that table, but D and trimming were determined from the DNA. This sample gives under 200,000 clones in total; 86% of them show up just once. Approximately 7% of the sample is in the top ten clones.

The sequence links TRBV7-7 to TRBJ2-1; perhaps TRBD1 is the D gene, with 6 bases matching. The origin of this receptor is a man in his forties or fifties with active or convalescent COVID-19. Sequenced sample: peripheral blood. CDR3 sequence: CASSLAPPGTNNEQFF. The bases read TGTGCTAGCAGCTTAGCCCCACCCGGGACAAACAATGAGCAGTTCTTC.